This T cell receptor beta chain stems from a study of response to subunit inactivated influenza vaccine. Findings and limits, study-wide: Few additional T cells are recruited per seasonal influenza vaccination, authors suggested.

This CDR3 is 14 amino acids long. V was shortened by 1 base and J by 9 bases, with 13 bases between the two germline ends. Germline loops: CDR1 LGHNA, CDR2 YSLEER. This clonotype was counted only a few times. Its antigen is undetermined. TCRdb independently ran MiXCR on the RT-PCR reads; one entry per CDR3 protein. In the table there are over 450,000 distinct CDR3 sequences, under 15% of which are singletons. The chain joins TRBV4-3 to TRBJ2-1; the D is unclear. The receptor was derived from a man in his fifties or sixties who received an inactivated influenza vaccine. Sequences were derived from PBMCs from blood, sampled more than 35 days after vaccination. This chain's CDR3 is CASSQGRSGGEQFF. The CDR3 region has the DNA TGCGCCAGCAGCCAAGGAAGGAGTGGTGGTGAGCAGTTCTTC.